The 11 T cell receptor beta chains listed next were all sequenced from one sample in a study of OX40 agonist ivuxolimab in advanced cancers. The data were produced by immunoSEQ multiplex PCR, yet TCRdb's version contains in-frame clones alone and is incomplete. The data hold some 6,100 clones, with over 70% observed a single time. The source was CD4+ or CD8+ T cells sorted from blood, collected in a trial of the OX40 agonist ivuxolimab. The receptors were gathered from an adult with an advanced solid tumor such as melanoma, head and neck, liver or kidney cancer.

This clone is judged hyperexpanded. The gene calls are TRBV15 and TRBJ1-5; 7 positions match TRBD1. This CDR3 is 16 amino acids long. Germline V gene sequence: CDR1 LNHNV, CDR2 YYDKDF (reference sequence). V shed 3 bases and J 6 bases; nucleotides not matched to a gene: 11. In DNA, the CDR3 is TGTGCCACCAGCAGCGAGCCCTACAGGGGAGGTCAGCCCCAGCATTTT. It encodes CATSSEPYRGGQPQHF.

The gene calls are TRBV10-3 and TRBJ2-3; 7 nucleotides line up with TRBD2. Trimming cost V 3 bases and J 2 bases; bases outside gene matches: 14. The CDR3 totals 18 residues. The germline CDR1 and CDR2 sequences are ENHRY and SYGVKD. The CDR3 DNA reads TGTGCCATCAGTGACGACAGTGGCGGGGGTGGACTCACAGATACGCAGTATTTT. It specifies CAISDDSGGGGLTDTQYF.

V usage is TRBV30 and J usage is TRBJ1-4, with a possible D match to TRBD1 (6 bases). Trimming took off 0 bases at V and 7 bases at J, with 15 bases between the two ends. The length of the CDR3 is 15 residues. Germline V CDR1 and CDR2: GTSNPN, SVGIG (reference sequence). CDR3 sequence reads: CAWSVPRRGGEKLFF. The CDR3 DNA is TGTGCCTGGAGTGTACCACGCAGGGGAGGTGAAAAACTGTTTTTT.

V is TRBV7-9 and J is TRBJ1-2, with D perhaps TRBD1 (5 bases). V shed 5 bases and J shed 8 bases, with 18 bases lying between them. Germline lookup yields CDR1 SEHNR and CDR2 FQNEAQ (reference sequence). The CDR3 loop spans 14 amino acids. The CDR3 protein is CASSPPDSPGGYTF. The CDR3 DNA sequence: TGTGCCAGCAGCCCGCCCGACAGTCCGGGGGGCTACACCTTC.

The chain has TRBV9 and TRBJ2-5; 7 bases match TRBD2. J gave up 2 bases and V 0 bases, and 7 bases lay outside the gene matches. The CDR3 is 16 amino acids. Germline values: CDR1 SGDLS, CDR2 YYNGEE. CDR3 loop: CASSVGGGGFQETQYF. The CDR3 coding sequence is TGTGCCAGCAGCGTAGGAGGCGGGGGTTTTCAAGAGACCCAGTACTTC.

This clone has only one observation. The rearrangement links TRBV19 to TRBJ2-6; 7 positions match TRBD2. V trimming: 4 bases; J trimming: 4 bases; junction bases outside the gene matches: 13. Germline assignment: CDR1 LNHDA and CDR2 SQIVND (reference sequence). This CDR3 comprises 18 residues. The CDR3 DNA follows: TGTGCCAGTAGTACCCGGGACGGGGGGATGCGAGGGGCCAACGTCCTGACTTTC. Translation: CASSTRDGGMRGANVLTF.

The V gene is TRBV6-1, the J gene TRBJ1-6, with D possibly TRBD1 on 6 matching bases. Germline loops: CDR1 MNHNS, CDR2 SASEGT. The ends were cut back, 1 base at V and 0 bases at J, with 10 bases in the middle. The CDR3 totals 17 residues. The CDR3 DNA sequence: TGTGCCAGCAGTGAAGGATGGGGGCACTCCTATAATTCACCCCTCCACTTT. It yields the protein CASSEGWGHSYNSPLHF.

The DNA of the CDR3 is TGTGCCAGCAGCCACGGCTGGTCCGAGCAGTACTTC. Translated, it gives CASSHGWSEQYF. This chain uses TRBV7-8 with TRBJ2-7, with D hard to call. V was cut by 5 bases and J by 6 bases, with 11 bases left in between. This CDR3 region has 12 residues. Germline V gene sequence: CDR1 SGHVS, CDR2 FQNEAQ.

The rearrangement links TRBV4-2 to TRBJ1-1; a possible D gene is TRBD1 (5 bases). The CDR3 has 14 residues. Trimming pared 7 bases from V and 0 bases from J, leaving 12 bases between. CDR1 and CDR2 (germline): LGHNA, YNFKEQ. CDR3 region: CASKGSTMNTEAFF. Here the CDR3 DNA reads TGTGCCAGCAAGGGGTCCACAATGAACACTGAAGCTTTCTTT.

For this clone: In the same sample, other DNA sequences code for this CDR3. This chain connects TRBV19 to TRBJ1-1; no clear D. Germline CDR1 reads LNHDA; CDR2 reads SQIVND (reference sequence). This CDR3 region has 15 residues. V lost 1 base and J lost 4, with 13 bases in between. CDR3 in DNA: TGTGCCAGTAGTATAGTAACGCCTTTGGGCACTGAAGCTTTCTTT. Translating it yields CASSIVTPLGTEAFF. The full variable domain, with the rest looked up from reference TRBV19 and TRBJ1-1, is DGGITQSPKYLFRKEGQNVTLSCEQNLNHDAMYWYRQDPGQGLRLIYYSQIVNDFQKGDIAEGYSVSREKKESFPLTVTSAQKNPTAFYLCASSIVTPLGTEAFFGQGTRLTVV.

The chain employs TRBV7-6 and TRBJ1-1; possible D gene TRBD1, 5 bases. Germline V CDR1 and CDR2: SGHVS, FNYEAQ. The V end was cut by 1 base, the J end by 2 bases, with 8 bases between. CDR3 size: 14 residues. The CDR3 spells CASSLGGANTEAFF. Written as DNA, the CDR3 is TGTGCCAGCAGCTTAGGAGGGGCCAACACTGAAGCTTTCTTT. Full variable domain (missing parts from reference TRBV7-6 and TRBJ1-1): GAGVSQSPRYKVTKRGQDVALRCDPISGHVSLYWYRQALGQGPEFLTYFNYEAQQDKSGLPNDRFSAERPEGSISTLTIQRTEQRDSAMYRCASSLGGANTEAFFGQGTRLTVV.